These T cell receptor beta chains were read from a single sample in a study of T cells expressing NK-cell markers. TCRdb re-called the 5' RACE reads and shows each CDR3 protein once, DNA omitted. The sample table includes about 180,000 distinct CDR3 sequences. The sample taken for sequencing was blood T cells: a sorted CD56 or NKG2C T cell subset, CD4+ or CD8+ T cells, or bulk PBMC T cells (not recorded which). The receptors here all came from a man aged 18 to 69 in good health. Both conserved end residues are part of each CDR3.

j_gene: TRBJ1-1
v_gene: TRBV27
CDR3aa: CASSRAAGNTEAFF

j_gene: TRBJ1-1
v_gene: TRBV4-2
CDR3aa: CASSQEVRHNTEAFF

j_gene: TRBJ1-6
v_gene: TRBV6-1
CDR3aa: CASSTRGGTYNSPLHF

j_gene: TRBJ2-7
v_gene: TRBV27
CDR3aa: CASSSSPSSYEQYF

j_gene: TRBJ1-5
v_gene: TRBV12-3/TRBV12-4
CDR3aa: CASSLSGYSNQPQHF

j_gene: TRBJ2-3
v_gene: TRBV2
CDR3aa: CASGWGQTSTDTQYF

j_gene: TRBJ2-7
v_gene: TRBV29-1
CDR3aa: CSVVGGQSSYEQYF

j_gene: TRBJ2-1
v_gene: TRBV6-4
CDR3aa: CASRRSSGGVTNTSYNEQFF

j_gene: TRBJ2-3
v_gene: TRBV6-1
CDR3aa: CASSDLSRDLSTDTQYF

j_gene: TRBJ1-1
v_gene: TRBV7-9
CDR3aa: CASSLVAPGVRGRTEAFF

j_gene: TRBJ2-6
v_gene: TRBV10-3
CDR3aa: CAISEPGVAGVGANVLTF

j_gene: TRBJ2-1
v_gene: TRBV11-2
CDR3aa: CASSSGTGSWNEQFF

j_gene: TRBJ2-3
v_gene: TRBV6-5
CDR3aa: CASSHPWKGQGIMDTQYF

j_gene: TRBJ1-1
v_gene: TRBV12-3/TRBV12-4
CDR3aa: CASSFLVGAKVNTEAFF

j_gene: TRBJ1-1
v_gene: TRBV10-1
CDR3aa: CASSVLAGAFF

j_gene: TRBJ2-7
v_gene: TRBV14
CDR3aa: CASSPSHIDFYEQYF

j_gene: TRBJ2-1
v_gene: TRBV4-1
CDR3aa: CASQDRVAYNEQFF

j_gene: TRBJ2-5
v_gene: TRBV6-1
CDR3aa: CASRTTGGELETQYF

j_gene: TRBJ1-6
v_gene: TRBV11-2
CDR3aa: CASSLMFGFPPGGNSPLHF

j_gene: TRBJ1-1
v_gene: TRBV5-6
CDR3aa: CASSSLFDRGSGDTEAFF

j_gene: TRBJ1-1
v_gene: TRBV9
CDR3aa: CASSPNTGTEAFF

j_gene: TRBJ2-1
v_gene: TRBV10-2
CDR3aa: CASSSGGAMNEQFF

j_gene: TRBJ1-1
v_gene: TRBV12-3/TRBV12-4
CDR3aa: CASSFSTWADTEAFF

j_gene: TRBJ2-3
v_gene: TRBV14
CDR3aa: CASSQVYSGDTQYF

j_gene: TRBJ2-1
v_gene: TRBV6-2/TRBV6-3
CDR3aa: CASSWPDSSYNEQFF

j_gene: TRBJ1-2
v_gene: TRBV6-2/TRBV6-3
CDR3aa: CASNNHEGRLHYTF

j_gene: TRBJ2-1
v_gene: TRBV3-1
CDR3aa: CASRPLAGDLGEQFF

j_gene: TRBJ1-2
v_gene: TRBV10-3
CDR3aa: CAISESPPEYGYTF

j_gene: TRBJ1-3
v_gene: TRBV28
CDR3aa: CASSPQLSGNTIYF

j_gene: TRBJ1-1
v_gene: TRBV28
CDR3aa: CASSWTGNTEAFF

j_gene: TRBJ1-1
v_gene: TRBV7-9
CDR3aa: CASSLTRGLTANTEAFF

j_gene: TRBJ2-3
v_gene: TRBV9
CDR3aa: CASSPSGRGGLDTQYF

j_gene: TRBJ2-7
v_gene: TRBV28
CDR3aa: CASRGLTVQWEQYF

j_gene: TRBJ2-7
v_gene: TRBV12-3/TRBV12-4
CDR3aa: CASSFKYRQGLGYEQYF

j_gene: TRBJ1-5
v_gene: TRBV20-1
CDR3aa: CSASDYSNQPQHF